Each of the 25 T cell receptor beta chains below was sequenced from the same sample in a study of Graves' ophthalmopathy and Graves' hyperthyroidism. For repertoire sequencing, the TCR beta CDR3 regions were amplified from RNA transcripts. HTBI primers served in a first-round RT-PCR, which a second-round multiplex PCR followed. TCRdb called the multiplex PCR reads again in MiXCR, with one record for every CDR3 protein. The sample yields about 740,000 distinct CDR3 sequences, roughly two fifths seen once. Sequences were obtained from peripheral blood. The source is an adult man with Graves' ophthalmopathy.

This chain links TRBV25-1 with TRBJ1-6, with D maybe TRBD1 (5 bases). The length of the CDR3 is 16 residues. Germline loops: CDR1 MGHDK, CDR2 SYGVNS. V was trimmed by 5 bases and J by 7 bases, leaving 18 bases between them. The CDR3 DNA follows: TGTGCCAGCAGTTACTCCGCGCTCCGACAGAATTCACCCCTCCACTTT. This encodes CASSYSALRQNSPLHF.

Concerning this clonotype: One base away lies a much larger clone, so this may be a sequencing read error. Here the CDR3 reads CTSSLGDGAFF. As DNA, the CDR3 is TGTACCAGCAGTTTGGGGGACGGGGCTTTCTTT. The J gene is TRBJ1-1, the V gene TRBV12-3 or TRBV12-4; TRBD1 might be the D (5 bases). The CDR3 sequence is 11 residues long.

This clonotype was picked up a small number of times. The J gene is TRBJ1-1, the V gene TRBV7-8; D gene uncertain. V was cut by 6 bases and J by 0 bases, with 17 bases left in between. In germline, CDR1 is SGHVS, CDR2 FQNEAQ. The CDR3 contains 16 residues. The CDR3 nucleotides are TGTGCCAGCAGTGCTTGGACGGAATTCATGAACACTGAAGCTTTCTTT. Translation: CASSAWTEFMNTEAFF.

Concerning this clonotype: One end of the junction fails to match germline, which may point to a read error. The V call is TRBV10-3, the J call TRBJ2-7; possible D gene TRBD1, 5 bases. The germline gives CDR1 ENHRY, CDR2 SYGVKD. CDR3 length: 14 amino acids. As DNA, the CDR3 is TGTGCCAGCAGTTCCGCGACAGTAGGCTACGAGCAGTACTTC. Protein sequence: CASSSATVGYEQYF.

This chain uses TRBV29-1 with TRBJ2-7; D is undetermined. The CDR3 covers 16 residues. Germline CDR1 SQVTM, CDR2 ANQGSEA. With 1 base removed from V and 2 bases from J, the gap between germline ends came to 18 bases. The CDR3 loop is CSVEGPGSNPAYEQYF. The CDR3 region has the DNA TGCAGCGTTGAAGGGCCGGGCAGCAACCCCGCCTACGAGCAGTACTTC.

This chain joins TRBV19 and TRBJ1-1; 8 bases fit TRBD1. V shed 6 bases and J 7 bases; nucleotides not matched to a gene: 7. The V gene's germline CDR1 is LNHDA and CDR2 SQIVND (reference sequence). This CDR3 has 13 residues. CDR3 DNA: TGTGCCAGTAGCCGACAGGGGACGCTTGAAGCTTTCTTT. Encoded protein: CASSRQGTLEAFF.

This chain connects TRBV2 to TRBJ2-7; D gene ambiguous. Trimming removed 5 bases from V and 2 bases from J, with 10 bases in between. This CDR3 comprises 13 residues. CDR1 is SNHLY, CDR2 FYNNEI, per germline. CDR3 DNA sequence: TGTGCCAGCAGTCGGGCCAGGACCTACGAGCAGTACTTC. Protein: CASSRARTYEQYF.

The genes are TRBV9 and TRBJ2-7, with TRBD1 as a possible D gene (6 bases). The V gene's germline CDR1 is SGDLS and CDR2 YYNGEE. The CDR3 extends over 16 amino acids. V lost 2 bases, J lost 6 bases, and 21 bases lay in between. The CDR3 DNA sequence: TGTGCCAGCAGCGTCGCTCCCGGGCCTGGGGGCGGCGAGCAGTACTTC. Translation gives CASSVAPGPGGGEQYF.

V usage is TRBV6-5 and J usage is TRBJ1-1; TRBD1 matches at 10 bases. Germline V CDR1 and CDR2: MNHEY, SVGAGI. The J segment lost 13 bases and the V segment lost 4 bases, leaving 6 bases of the junction unmatched. CDR3 length equals 12 residues. The CDR3 region is CASSLPGTGVFF. Written as DNA, the CDR3 is TGTGCCAGCAGTTTACCCGGGACAGGGGTTTTCTTT.

This clonotype has a handful of counts. The chain has TRBV7-9 and TRBJ1-1, with D unresolved. Per germline, CDR1 SEHNR and CDR2 FQNEAQ (reference sequence). Trimming cost V 3 bases and J 6 bases, with 14 bases left between them. This CDR3 spans 14 amino acids. The CDR3 nucleotides are TGTGCCAGCAGCTTTTCAAGGTCCCGGCCTGAAGCTTTCTTT. Its protein is CASSFSRSRPEAFF.

This clonotype occurred many times. This sequence joins TRBV29-1 and TRBJ2-5, with 7 nucleotides matching TRBD1. The CDR3 has 13 residues. CDR1 is SQVTM and CDR2 is ANQGSEA in the germline V gene. V trimming: 5 bases; J trimming: 5 bases; junction bases outside the gene matches: 8. Here the CDR3 reads CSVLTGTTETQYF. The DNA for the CDR3 is TGCAGCGTTTTGACAGGGACGACGGAGACCCAGTACTTC.

This rearrangement joins TRBV10-3 to TRBJ1-2, with D unresolved. Germline CDR1 reads ENHRY; CDR2 reads SYGVKD. The CDR3 spans 14 residues. V lost 3 bases, J lost 8 bases, and 16 bases lay in between. In DNA form, the CDR3 reads TGTGCCATCAGTGAAGTTCGGCACCCGCGGGGCTACACCTTC. Translating it yields CAISEVRHPRGYTF.

This clonotype was detected ten times or more. J is TRBJ2-5 and V is TRBV7-2; D unresolved. Germline assignment: CDR1 SGHTA and CDR2 FQGNSA. Trimming removed 5 bases from V and 5 bases from J, with 9 bases in between. This CDR3 is 12 amino acids long. The CDR3 DNA follows: TGTGCCAGCAGCCCAGCGAGGGAGACCCAGTACTTC. This sequence encodes CASSPARETQYF.

This clonotype was detected many times. V is TRBV11-2 and J is TRBJ1-1; TRBD1 aligns across 9 bases. The CDR3 covers 15 residues. Trimming at V came to 4 bases and at J to 5 bases, leaving 8 bases not matched to a gene. Germline V lookup: CDR1 SGHAT, CDR2 FQNNGV. For the CDR3, the DNA is TGTGCCAGCAGCTCCGGGACAGGGTTGAGGACTGAAGCTTTCTTT. It specifies CASSSGTGLRTEAFF.

J is TRBJ2-5 and V is TRBV7-9; TRBD2 aligns across 10 bases. V gave up 6 bases and J gave up 5 bases; unmatched junction bases: 15. The germline V gene encodes CDR1 SEHNR and CDR2 FQNEAQ (reference sequence). CDR3 size: 17 residues. The CDR3 bases are TGTGCCAGCAGTTCAATTCCGATAGCGGGGGGAAGCGAGACCCAGTACTTC. Translating gives CASSSIPIAGGSETQYF. The complete variable domain, with remaining parts taken from reference TRBV7-9 and TRBJ2-5, reads DTGVSQNPRHKITKRGQNVTFRCDPISEHNRLYWYRQTLGQGPEFLTYFQNEAQLEKSRLLSDRFSAERPKGSFSTLEIQRTEQGDSAMYLCASSSIPIAGGSETQYFGPGTRLLVL.

The chain employs TRBV6-5 and TRBJ2-7; TRBD2 is a possible D gene (7 bases). Germline assignment: CDR1 MNHEY and CDR2 SVGAGI. The V and J ends lost 6 bases and 6 bases respectively, with 15 bases between them. The CDR3 is 13 residues long. The CDR3 DNA is TGTGCCAGCAGCTGGGGGGGCCTCGGCGAGCAGTACTTC. The encoded protein is CASSWGGLGEQYF.

The V and J genes are TRBV2 and TRBJ2-5; 10 bases align to TRBD1. Germline trimming cut 6 bases from V and 5 bases from J; bases unmatched to any gene: 3. Germline CDR1 reads SNHLY; CDR2 reads FYNNEI. The CDR3 is made up of 13 amino acids. This chain's CDR3 is CASRTGGWETQYF. DNA of the CDR3: TGTGCCAGCAGGACAGGGGGCTGGGAGACCCAGTACTTC.

The gene calls are TRBV7-2 and TRBJ1-1, with 7 positions matching TRBD1. The CDR3 runs to 18 residues. The germline V gene encodes CDR1 SGHTA and CDR2 FQGNSA. J was trimmed by 0 bases and V by 0 bases; bases with no gene match: 10. CDR3 region: CASSLAIGGRDMNTEAFF. In DNA form, the CDR3 reads TGTGCCAGCAGCTTAGCAATAGGGGGCCGTGACATGAACACTGAAGCTTTCTTT.

The chain carries TRBV10-3 and TRBJ2-5; 9 bases map to TRBD1. Trimming removed 6 bases from V and 8 bases from J; junction bases left unmatched: 7. CDR1 ENHRY and CDR2 SYGVKD come from the germline V gene. This CDR3 is built from 13 residues. CDR3 bases: TGTGCCATCAGGCCGGGACAGGGCCCTACCCAGTACTTC. Translated, it gives CAIRPGQGPTQYF.

This clonotype appeared many times. The chain links TRBV29-1 to TRBJ1-1; D not certain. Trimming stripped 4 bases from V and 0 bases from J, with 3 bases between. Looked up from germline, CDR1 is SQVTM and CDR2 is ANQGSEA. The CDR3 spans 11 residues. This CDR3 reads CSVVLNTEAFF. As DNA, the CDR3 is TGCAGCGTTGTCCTGAACACTGAAGCTTTCTTT.

The chain combines TRBV19 with TRBJ2-7, with D maybe TRBD1 (5 bases). The CDR3 length is 12 residues. V dropped 9 bases and J dropped 6 bases, with 15 bases sitting between them. Germline V gene sequence: CDR1 LNHDA, CDR2 SQIVND (reference sequence). CDR3 protein: CASSLVGAEQYF. CDR3 DNA sequence: TGTGCCAGCAGTTTAGTAGGGGCCGAGCAGTACTTC.

The CDR3 is CSARVVGNQPQHF. The CDR3 region has the DNA TGCAGTGCCCGGGTTGTTGGCAATCAGCCCCAGCATTTT. The J gene is TRBJ1-5, the V gene TRBV20-1; D is uncertain. CDR1 and CDR2 (germline): DFQATT, SNEGSKA (reference sequence). V gave up 6 bases and J gave up 2 bases, with 11 bases separating them. This CDR3 contains 13 residues.

This sequence joins TRBV2 and TRBJ1-4; 9 bases match TRBD1. The germline gives CDR1 SNHLY, CDR2 FYNNEI. The CDR3 sequence is 14 residues long. V shed 7 bases and J 5 bases; nucleotides not matched to a gene: 5. In DNA form, the CDR3 reads TGTGCCAGCACCGGGACAGGGCGGAATGAAAAACTGTTTTTT. This translates into CASTGTGRNEKLFF.

The sample holds many counts of this clonotype. This chain joins TRBV2 and TRBJ1-2, with D possibly being TRBD1 (5 bases). Germline V gives CDR1 SNHLY, CDR2 FYNNEI. The V gene lost 8 bases and the J gene lost 6 bases, with 7 bases spanning the gap. The CDR3 runs to 10 residues. CDR3 protein: CASSGDGYTF. Here the CDR3 DNA reads TGTGCCAGCTCGGGGGATGGCTACACCTTC.

This clonotype was seen only a few times. The V and J genes are TRBV2 and TRBJ2-7, with TRBD2 identical over 12 bases. The germline V gene encodes CDR1 SNHLY and CDR2 FYNNEI. Losses at the gene ends were 6 bases for V and 3 bases for J; bases not matched to a gene: 3. CDR3 length equals 14 residues. CDR3 coding DNA: TGTGCCAGCAGGGGACTAGCGGGCCACTACGAGCAGTACTTC. Encoded protein: CASRGLAGHYEQYF.